Included here is one TCR beta chain sequence, with context. Specified time point: patch test 2, 6 weeks after DPC sensitization. Treatment: therapeutic diphenylcyclopropenone sensitization with weekly scalp DPC. TCRdb re-derived calls from the RACE reads in MiXCR, one entry per CDR3 protein. The sample carries about 100,000 distinct CDR3 sequences, about an eighth recorded once. The CDR3 consists of 14 residues. The germline V and J ends were trimmed by 3 bases and 7 bases, with 13 bases remaining between them. This sample was included in a study of human T cells and chemical hapten exposure. The rearrangement uses TRBV12-3 or TRBV12-4 and TRBJ1-5; possibly TRBD1 for D (5 bases). The sequences come from whole blood, collected in connection with sensitization to the hapten diphenylcyclopropenone (DPC). This TCR was sampled from a woman aged 40 to 50 with alopecia areata. Some clones in this sample may be carry-over from other donors' samples. The CDR3: CASSLGQGRQPQHF. CDR3 DNA sequence: TGTGCCAGCAGTTTGGGGCAGGGCCGACAGCCCCAGCATTTT.